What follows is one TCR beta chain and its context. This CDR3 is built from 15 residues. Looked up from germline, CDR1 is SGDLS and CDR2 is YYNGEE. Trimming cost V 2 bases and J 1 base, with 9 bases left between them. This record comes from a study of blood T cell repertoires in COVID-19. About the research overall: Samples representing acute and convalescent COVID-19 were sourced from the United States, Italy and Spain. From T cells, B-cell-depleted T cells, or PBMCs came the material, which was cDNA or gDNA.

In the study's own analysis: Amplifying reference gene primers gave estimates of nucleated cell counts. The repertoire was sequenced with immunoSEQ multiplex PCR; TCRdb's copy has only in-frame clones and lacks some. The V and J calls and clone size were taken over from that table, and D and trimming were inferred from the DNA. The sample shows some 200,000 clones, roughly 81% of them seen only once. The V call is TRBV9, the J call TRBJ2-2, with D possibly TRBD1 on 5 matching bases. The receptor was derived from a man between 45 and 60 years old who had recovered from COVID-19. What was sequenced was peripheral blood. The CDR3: CASSVRQLNTGELFF. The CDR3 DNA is TGTGCCAGCAGCGTCCGACAGTTGAACACCGGGGAGCTGTTTTTT.